A single sample gave rise to the 25 T cell receptor beta chains below, sequenced in a study of spatial heterogeneity in lung cancer. Study-level points and caveats: Higher tumor mutation counts went along with higher counts of expanded intratumoral alpha and beta TCRs.

Using its own MiXCR run on the 5' RACE reads, TCRdb lists one record per CDR3 protein. This table has approximately 9,700 distinct CDR3 sequences, 10% to 15% appearing once. Antigen specificity for these receptors is unknown. Time point given: sample taken at primary tumor resection. The input for sequencing was lung tumor tissue, taken at surgery. Receptors originate from a male donor with early-stage non-small cell lung cancer.

This clonotype was seen at least ten times. This beta chain turned up in a library designed for alpha chains; as an off-target read, its abundance says little. The chain couples TRBV7-9 to TRBJ1-1; TRBD1 might be the D (6 bases). Trimming pared 1 base from V and 4 bases from J, leaving 10 bases between. Germline V CDR1 and CDR2: SEHNR, FQNEAQ (reference sequence). The length of the CDR3 is 14 residues. Written as DNA, the CDR3 is TGTGCCAGCAGCTTAGTTGGGGGGCCCACTGAAGCTTTCTTT. It yields the protein CASSLVGGPTEAFF.

This clonotype occurred many times. Since it is a stray read in a library aimed at alpha chains, this beta chain has a size that is not meaningful. The chain joins TRBV11-2 to TRBJ1-1, with 10 positions matching TRBD1. Germline V gene sequence: CDR1 SGHAT, CDR2 FQNNGV. The CDR3 runs to 14 residues. The ends lost 5 bases at V and 8 bases at J; junction bases unmatched: 8. CDR3 DNA: TGTGCCAGCAGCGCGGGACAGGGGACAAGGGAAGCTTTCTTT. Translated, it gives CASSAGQGTREAFF.

Turning to this clonotype: The size of this beta chain means little, since it is a stray read in a library made for alpha chains. This chain joins TRBV6-6 and TRBJ2-3; 9 bases match TRBD1. Losses at the gene ends were 2 bases for V and 1 base for J; bases not matched to a gene: 4. CDR1 is MNHNY, CDR2 SVGAGI, per germline (reference sequence). CDR3 length: 16 residues. The CDR3 DNA sequence: TGTGCCAGCAGTTACGAACAGGGGGCGGGCACAGATACGCAGTATTTT. Its protein product is CASSYEQGAGTDTQYF.

This clonotype was counted ten times or more. A library prepared for alpha chains yielded this beta chain as an off-target read; its size is of little meaning. The chain is built from TRBV20-1 and TRBJ2-3; 7 bases are a match to TRBD2. The CDR3 has 14 residues. The V gene end was trimmed by 1 base and the J gene end by 7 bases; junction bases not matched to a gene: 8. In germline, CDR1 is DFQATT, CDR2 SNEGSKA (reference sequence). The DNA of the CDR3 is TGCAGTGCTAGAGGGGCGGGAGTGGGGTATACGCAGTATTTT. Translating it yields CSARGAGVGYTQYF.

This clonotype is medium-sized in the sample. Since it is a stray read in a library aimed at alpha chains, this beta chain has a size that is not meaningful. This rearrangement joins TRBV27 to TRBJ1-5; D unclear. V was trimmed by 5 bases and J by 2 bases, leaving 16 bases between them. Germline loops: CDR1 MNHEY, CDR2 SMNVEV (reference sequence). The CDR3 runs 16 residues. CDR3 sequence (DNA): TGTGCCAGCAGTGCAACTCGGATGAAAGGCAATCAGCCCCAGCATTTT. Protein sequence: CASSATRMKGNQPQHF.

In its sample, this clonotype was seen many times. As an off-target read in a library built for alpha chains, this beta chain has a frequency of little significance. The CDR3 sequence is CSALLAGGRDTQYF. The CDR3 nucleotides read TGCAGTGCCTTACTAGCGGGGGGGAGAGATACGCAGTATTTT. V and J are TRBV20-1 and TRBJ2-3, with 13 bases matching TRBD2. CDR3 length: 14 amino acids. CDR1 DFQATT and CDR2 SNEGSKA come from the germline V gene (reference sequence). The V segment lost 6 bases and the J segment 5 bases; nucleotides outside the gene matches: 5.

This clonotype is categorized as medium-sized. This beta chain is a stray sequence in a library constructed for alpha chains; its clone size is not meaningful. The chain recombines TRBV29-1 with TRBJ1-1, with 8 bases lining up with TRBD1. Germline V gives CDR1 SQVTM, CDR2 ANQGSEA. The CDR3 loop spans 11 amino acids. Trimming removed 7 bases from V and 6 bases from J; junction bases left unmatched: 4. Here the CDR3 reads CSAVQGAEAFF. The DNA of the CDR3 is TGCAGCGCCGTACAGGGGGCTGAAGCTTTCTTT.

Of note for this clonotype: This beta chain is an unintended read in a library built for alpha chains; its size means little. This rearrangement joins TRBV30 to TRBJ1-6; 8 bases are shared with TRBD1. V shed 3 bases, J shed 8 bases, and the junction held 9 bases outside the gene matches. The V gene's germline CDR1 is GTSNPN and CDR2 SVGIG (reference sequence). CDR3 length equals 15 residues. The CDR3 protein is CAWSDGQGADSPLHF. The CDR3 bases are TGTGCCTGGAGCGACGGACAGGGTGCTGATTCACCCCTCCACTTT.

The sample holds many counts of this clonotype. This beta chain is an off-target read within a library intended for alpha chains, so its frequency means little. V gene TRBV7-2 combines with J gene TRBJ2-3; D might be TRBD2 (6 bases). CDR3 length: 17 residues. Germline V lookup: CDR1 SGHTA, CDR2 FQGNSA. V shed 2 bases and J shed 0 bases, with 15 bases lying between them. This CDR3 reads CASSLKISGTSTDTQYF. The CDR3 DNA follows: TGTGCCAGCAGCTTAAAAATTAGCGGTACTAGCACAGATACGCAGTATTTT. The full variable domain, completed using reference TRBV7-2 and TRBJ2-3, is GAGVSQSPSNKVTEKGKDVELRCDPISGHTALYWYRQSLGQGLEFLIYFQGNSAPDKSGLPSDRFSAERTGGSVSTLTIQRTQQEDSAVYLCASSLKISGTSTDTQYFGPGTRLTVL.

This clonotype is categorized as medium-sized. This beta chain turned up in a library designed for alpha chains; as an off-target read, its abundance says little. The chain couples TRBV29-1 to TRBJ1-4; D is undetermined. Germline CDR1 and CDR2: SQVTM and ANQGSEA. V lost 3 bases and J lost 8, with 16 bases in between. This CDR3 is 14 amino acids long. The CDR3: CSVEKYRANEKLFF. In DNA form, the CDR3 reads TGCAGCGTTGAGAAATATAGGGCGAACGAAAAACTGTTTTTT.

This clonotype was counted ten times or more. Found in a library prepared for alpha chains, this beta chain is an off-target read, and its abundance has little meaning. This chain links TRBV20-1 with TRBJ2-6; D not resolved. Between the trimmed V and J ends, which lost 4 bases and 0 bases, there was a span of 4 bases. CDR1 DFQATT and CDR2 SNEGSKA come from the germline V gene (reference sequence). The CDR3 contains 13 residues. Here the CDR3 reads CSAKVSGANVLTF. The CDR3, as DNA: TGCAGTGCTAAAGTCTCTGGGGCCAACGTCCTGACTTTC.

This clonotype was detected many times. Being off target in a library aimed at alpha chains, this beta chain has a size of little meaning. J is TRBJ2-3 and V is TRBV7-8; a weak D match, TRBD2 (6 bases). Looked up from germline, CDR1 is SGHVS and CDR2 is FQNEAQ. The V and J ends lost 5 bases and 2 bases respectively, with 8 bases between them. This CDR3 comprises 13 residues. CDR3 coding DNA: TGTGCCAGCAGCGGCGGGATCACAGATACGCAGTATTTT. This sequence encodes CASSGGITDTQYF.

Regarding this clonotype: Since the library was made to target alpha chains, this beta chain is a stray read and its abundance is not meaningful. The genes are TRBV4-2 and TRBJ1-2, with no clear D. V was cut by 0 bases and J by 5 bases, with 13 bases left in between. CDR3 length equals 15 residues. The germline V gene has CDR1 LGHNA and CDR2 YNFKEQ. The CDR3 sequence is CASSQDQGPLYGYTF. In nucleotides, the CDR3 is TGTGCCAGCAGCCAAGATCAAGGACCTTTATATGGCTACACCTTC.

This clonotype is classed as medium-sized (0.01 to 0.1%). Little can be read into the size of this beta chain, an off-target read in a library designed for alpha chains. The chain is built from TRBV4-3 and TRBJ1-2; no firm D call. Germline CDR1 LGHNA, CDR2 YSLEER. This CDR3 has 13 amino acids. Deletions cut 5 bases from V and 4 bases from J, with 11 bases between. The CDR3 reads CASSASISYGYTF. DNA for the CDR3: TGCGCCAGCAGCGCCTCGATATCCTATGGCTACACCTTC.

This clonotype was counted many times. This beta chain is an unintended read in a library built for alpha chains; its size means little. The V call is TRBV19, the J call TRBJ2-1, with D possibly being TRBD2 (6 bases). This CDR3 spans 15 amino acids. The V end lost 6 bases, the J end lost 5 bases, and 17 bases lay between the germline ends. CDR1 and CDR2 from the germline V gene are LNHDA and SQIVND (reference sequence). This CDR3 is CASRSPSDRDNEQFF. CDR3 bases: TGTGCCAGTAGATCGCCTAGCGACCGGGACAATGAGCAGTTCTTC.

Ten or more counts support this clonotype. This beta chain came through as a stray read in a library set up for alpha chains, and its size says little. V usage is TRBV12-3 or TRBV12-4 and J usage is TRBJ2-1; D gene uncertain. This CDR3 has 13 residues. The ends were cut back, 5 bases at V and 0 bases at J, with 5 bases in the middle. For the CDR3, the DNA is TGTGCCAGCAGTCCCAGCTCCTACAATGAGCAGTTCTTC. It specifies CASSPSSYNEQFF.

In regard to this clonotype: Since the library was made to target alpha chains, this beta chain is a stray read and its abundance is not meaningful. The chain joins TRBV28 to TRBJ2-7; D might be TRBD2 (5 bases). The CDR3 spans 12 residues. The germline CDR1 and CDR2 sequences are MDHEN and SYDVKM. The V end was cut by 7 bases, the J end by 0 bases, with 7 bases between. As DNA, the CDR3 is TGTGCCAGCACTGGGAGCTCCTACGAGCAGTACTTC. Protein: CASTGSSYEQYF.

This clonotype is medium-sized. This beta chain is off target for a library built for alpha chains, so its abundance means little. The CDR3 DNA is TGTGCCAGCAGTCCAATTCGGGGGGTGACCGGGGAGCTGTTTTTT. It specifies CASSPIRGVTGELFF. This chain uses TRBV7-8 with TRBJ2-2; 7 bases are a match to TRBD2. Trimming removed 6 bases from V and 5 bases from J; junction bases left unmatched: 9. The CDR3 length is 15 residues. Germline V CDR1 and CDR2: SGHVS, FQNEAQ.

Ten or more counts support this clonotype. Because the library targeted alpha chains, this beta chain is an off-target read whose size means little. This chain links TRBV10-3 with TRBJ2-3, with a weak D call TRBD2 (6 bases). CDR3 length equals 12 residues. V was cut by 2 bases and J by 6 bases, with 6 bases left in between. In germline, CDR1 is ENHRY, CDR2 SYGVKD. The CDR3 nucleotides are TGTGCCATCAGTGAGGGGGGGGATACGCAGTATTTT. Encoded protein: CAISEGGDTQYF.

The table lists this clonotype with many counts. For a library built for alpha chains, this beta chain is a stray read; little rests on its size. The rearrangement uses TRBV12-3 or TRBV12-4 and TRBJ1-1; 7 bases map to TRBD1. The V and J ends lost 3 bases and 1 base, in that order; junction bases with no gene match: 2. CDR3 length: 14 amino acids. This CDR3 is CASSFSGGNTEAFF. The CDR3 DNA reads as TGTGCCAGCAGTTTCTCAGGGGGGAACACTGAAGCTTTCTTT.

By share of the sample, this clonotype is medium-sized (0.01 to 0.1%). This beta chain represents an off-target read in a library built for alpha chains; its size is of limited meaning. The V gene is TRBV6-2 or TRBV6-3, the J gene TRBJ2-1, with TRBD2 identical over 8 bases. Per the germline V gene, CDR1 is MNHEY and CDR2 is SVGEGT. J lost 1 base, V lost 7 bases, and 6 bases had no gene match. The CDR3 sequence is 15 residues long. The CDR3 DNA reads as TGTGCCAGCACCCTAAAGCGGGAGTCCTACAATGAGCAGTTCTTC. Residues: CASTLKRESYNEQFF.

Worth noting for this clonotype: Because the library targeted alpha chains, this beta chain is an off-target read whose size means little. V and J are TRBV6-1 and TRBJ2-7; perhaps TRBD2 as D (6 bases). This CDR3 contains 11 residues. Between the trimmed V and J ends, which lost 8 bases and 5 bases, there was a span of 10 bases. Germline CDR1 is MNHNS and CDR2 is SASEGT. CDR3 in amino acids: CASPGGDEQYF. In DNA, the CDR3 is TGTGCCAGCCCCGGAGGGGACGAGCAGTACTTC.

This clonotype has a handful of counts. Since it is a stray read in a library aimed at alpha chains, this beta chain has a size that is not meaningful. The genes are TRBV5-4 and TRBJ2-3; D possibly corresponds to TRBD2 (5 bases). The CDR3 covers 16 residues. The germline CDR1 and CDR2 sequences are SGHNT and YYREEE (reference sequence). V lost 2 bases and J lost 2, with 15 bases in between. CDR3 sequence reads: CASSLGLAQSTDTQYF. In DNA, the CDR3 is TGTGCCAGCAGCTTAGGGCTAGCTCAGTCCACAGATACGCAGTATTTT.

This clonotype was seen at least ten times. The library was built for alpha chains, so this beta chain is an off-target read and its size means little. This chain joins TRBV10-3 and TRBJ2-7, with TRBD1 matching 9 bases. CDR3 length: 15 amino acids. Trimming cost V 3 bases and J 6 bases; bases outside gene matches: 9. Germline-derived CDR1 and CDR2 are ENHRY and SYGVKD. The DNA of the CDR3 is TGTGCCATCAGTGAAAGGGGACAGGGTATTTCCGAGCAGTACTTC. This sequence encodes CAISERGQGISEQYF.

This clonotype was seen at least ten times. One junction end disagrees with the germline gene, perhaps due to a read error. Since the library was made to target alpha chains, this beta chain is a stray read and its abundance is not meaningful. V and J are TRBV10-3 and TRBJ2-1, with D hard to call. The CDR3 has 11 residues. The germline CDR1 and CDR2 sequences are ENHRY and SYGVKD. CDR3 nucleotides: TGTGCCATCAGTGTTGACAACGAGCAGTTCTTC. Translating it yields CAISVDNEQFF.